These T cell receptor beta chains were read from a single sample in a study of blood T cell repertoires in COVID-19. The protocol was immunoSEQ multiplex PCR, while the TCRdb copy is restricted to in-frame clones and leaves out a portion. The sample lists about 210,000 clones; about 90% were seen once. The sample consisted of peripheral blood. Receptor source: a man under 40 with acute or convalescent COVID-19. CDR3s include the opening cysteine and the closing phenylalanine or tryptophan. Fields, in order: D gene, J gene, V gene, clone size, CDR3 protein, CDR3 DNA. The D gene is left open where the match is weak. Only some rows state a clone size, as once, few, many or a class for expanded clones.

D: -
J: TRBJ2-1
V: TRBV12-2
size: -
CDR3: CASRREQFF
DNA: TGTGCAAGTCGCCGGGAGCAGTTCTTC

D: -
J: TRBJ2-5
V: TRBV7-3
size: -
CDR3: CASSLRREETQYF
DNA: TGTGCCAGCAGCTTACGCAGGGAAGAGACCCAGTACTTC

D: -
J: TRBJ2-2
V: TRBV27
size: -
CDR3: CASQTGLDTGELFF
DNA: TGTGCCAGCCAAACAGGGCTAGACACCGGGGAGCTGTTTTTT

D: TRBD1
J: TRBJ1-1
V: TRBV5-4
size: -
CDR3: CASSYRDSNTEAFF
DNA: TGTGCCAGCAGTTACAGGGACAGCAACACTGAAGCTTTCTTT

D: TRBD2
J: TRBJ2-7
V: TRBV19
size: -
CDR3: CATQREPYEQYF
DNA: TGTGCCACACAGCGGGAGCCGTACGAGCAGTACTTC

D: -
J: TRBJ2-1
V: TRBV5-4
size: -
CDR3: CASSPGRGGYEQFF
DNA: TGTGCCAGCAGTCCCGGTCGGGGAGGTTATGAGCAGTTCTTC

D: TRBD1
J: TRBJ2-1
V: TRBV19
size: -
CDR3: CASSWDRAYNEQFF
DNA: TGTGCCAGTAGTTGGGACAGGGCCTACAATGAGCAGTTCTTC

D: TRBD2
J: TRBJ2-6
V: TRBV11-3
size: -
CDR3: CASSPRGVSGANVLTF
DNA: TGTGCCAGCAGCCCTCGGGGGGTTTCTGGGGCCAACGTCCTGACTTTC

D: -
J: TRBJ1-3
V: TRBV13
size: -
CDR3: CASSRPDSSSGNTIYF
DNA: TGTGCCAGCAGCCGCCCGGACAGCAGCTCTGGAAACACCATATATTTT

D: -
J: TRBJ2-1
V: TRBV5-4
size: -
CDR3: CASSPGDYNEQFF
DNA: TGTGCCAGCAGCCCCGGGGACTACAATGAGCAGTTCTTC

D: -
J: TRBJ1-2
V: TRBV6-5
size: -
CDR3: CASRQAGSPNYGYTF
DNA: TGTGCCAGCAGGCAAGCAGGGTCCCCTAACTATGGCTACACCTTC

D: -
J: TRBJ1-6
V: TRBV28
size: -
CDR3: CASSLSGFRSYNSPLHF
DNA: TGTGCCAGCAGTTTGTCAGGATTCCGCTCCTATAATTCACCCCTCCACTTT

D: -
J: TRBJ1-2
V: TRBV28
size: -
CDR3: CASSPSRVNYGYTF
DNA: TGTGCCAGCAGTCCTTCCAGGGTTAACTATGGCTACACCTTC

D: TRBD2
J: TRBJ2-7
V: TRBV7-7
size: -
CDR3: CASSLLLAGGPGSYEQYF
DNA: TGTGCTAGCAGCTTATTACTAGCGGGGGGGCCCGGATCCTACGAGCAGTACTTC

D: TRBD2
J: TRBJ2-2
V: TRBV7-2
size: few
CDR3: CASSLGSGRATGELFF
DNA: TGTGCCAGCAGCTTAGGAAGCGGGAGGGCCACCGGGGAGCTGTTTTTT

D: TRBD1
J: TRBJ2-3
V: TRBV28
size: -
CDR3: CASSNRQGSTDTQYF
DNA: TGTGCCAGCAGTAACCGACAGGGCAGCACAGATACGCAGTATTTT

D: TRBD1
J: TRBJ1-2
V: TRBV28
size: once
CDR3: CASSSLTGTEQADYGYTF
DNA: TGTGCCAGCAGTTCCCTCACCGGGACAGAGCAGGCGGATTATGGCTACACCTTC

D: TRBD1
J: TRBJ2-3
V: TRBV5-6
size: -
CDR3: CASSLFGTGTDTQYF
DNA: TGTGCCAGCAGCTTGTTCGGGACAGGAACAGATACGCAGTATTTT

D: TRBD1
J: TRBJ2-2
V: TRBV6-1
size: once
CDR3: CASSESTRGMGELFF
DNA: TGTGCCAGCAGTGAATCTACCAGGGGGATGGGGGAGCTGTTTTTT

D: -
J: TRBJ1-3
V: TRBV28
size: -
CDR3: CASSPLRVPGRSGNTIYF
DNA: TGTGCCAGCAGCCCGCTGAGGGTCCCCGGACGCTCTGGAAACACCATATATTTT

D: -
J: TRBJ2-5
V: TRBV30
size: -
CDR3: CAWKDGGLQETQYF
DNA: TGTGCCTGGAAGGATGGGGGACTGCAAGAGACCCAGTACTTC

D: -
J: TRBJ2-7
V: TRBV30
size: once
CDR3: CAWTVTTYEQYF
DNA: TGTGCCTGGACAGTCACGACCTACGAGCAGTACTTC

D: TRBD1
J: TRBJ2-1
V: TRBV7-9
size: -
CDR3: CASSPPGTGHNEQFF
DNA: TGTGCCAGCAGCCCACCCGGGACAGGCCACAATGAGCAGTTCTTC

D: -
J: TRBJ2-3
V: TRBV3-1/TRBV3-2
size: -
CDR3: CASSQVSDTQYF
DNA: TGTGCCAGCAGCCAAGTCTCGGATACGCAGTATTTT

D: -
J: TRBJ1-2
V: TRBV20-1
size: -
CDR3: CSASQNRYGYTF
DNA: TGCAGTGCTAGTCAGAACCGATATGGCTACACCTTC

D: TRBD2
J: TRBJ2-3
V: TRBV2
size: -
CDR3: CASRSLAGRADTQYF
DNA: TGTGCCAGCAGGTCTCTAGCGGGTCGGGCGGATACGCAGTATTTT

D: TRBD1
J: TRBJ2-7
V: TRBV27
size: -
CDR3: CASRGPGQNYEQYF
DNA: TGTGCCAGCAGGGGACCGGGACAGAATTACGAGCAGTACTTC

D: -
J: TRBJ1-6
V: TRBV7-3
size: once
CDR3: CASSPSGGGGSPLHF
DNA: TGTGCCAGCAGCCCGTCGGGAGGGGGGGGTTCACCCCTCCACTTT

D: TRBD2
J: TRBJ2-1
V: TRBV27
size: -
CDR3: CASPYLASGLGDEQFF
DNA: TGTGCCAGCCCCTACCTAGCTAGCGGCCTAGGGGATGAGCAGTTCTTC

D: TRBD2
J: TRBJ2-3
V: TRBV28
size: -
CDR3: CASKEGLATDTQYF
DNA: TGTGCCAGCAAGGAAGGACTAGCCACAGATACGCAGTATTTT

D: -
J: TRBJ2-1
V: TRBV10-3
size: -
CDR3: CAIRDDSTPPYNEQFF
DNA: TGTGCCATCAGAGACGACTCGACCCCCCCCTACAATGAGCAGTTCTTC

D: -
J: TRBJ2-5
V: TRBV29-1
size: -
CDR3: CSVVLVIETQYF
DNA: TGCAGCGTTGTTTTAGTTATAGAGACCCAGTACTTC

D: TRBD2
J: TRBJ2-7
V: TRBV12-3/TRBV12-4
size: -
CDR3: CASSSGRAEQYF
DNA: TGTGCCAGCAGTAGCGGGAGGGCCGAGCAGTACTTC

D: TRBD2
J: TRBJ2-1
V: TRBV27
size: -
CDR3: CASRAIPGLGSYNEQFF
DNA: TGTGCCAGCAGAGCAATCCCGGGACTAGGGTCCTACAATGAGCAGTTCTTC